This T cell receptor beta chain derives from a study of control samples from healthy donors and cancer patients (dated by TCRdb to about 2020). Library method: the immunoSEQ multiplex PCR assay. TCRdb provides this immuneACCESS table in a form limited to in-frame rearrangements. Some clones are lacking; in checked studies, under half of them reflect an unresolved V gene, and why the rest are absent is not known. A total of about 89,000 clones appear in this sample, around 85% of them only once. The ten largest clones take up approximately 2% of the sample. Clipping removes 4 bases from V and 7 bases from J, with 6 as the unmatched junction base count. The CDR3, from cysteine to phenylalanine, totals 12 residues. Only the CDR3 portion is preserved as DNA: 36 bases, with reading frame beginning at the first base. The germline V gene supplies CDR1 SQVTM and CDR2 ANQGSEA. Worth noting for this clone: Its antigen has not been determined. Base qualities are not provided; no much larger clone lies one nucleotide away.

The chain employs TRBV29-1 and TRBJ2-7; TRBD2 aligns with 8 central bases. Sequenced sample: blood. The TCR was taken from a woman aged 40 to 49 in good health. The base sequence is TGCAGCGTTGCGTCGGGGGGGAGAGAGCAGTACTTC. It translates to CSVASGGREQYF.